This T cell receptor (beta chain) was profiled in a study of T cells in localized non-small cell lung cancer. Broader study findings: Uninvolved adjacent lung had more T cell clonality than any other tissue, topping tumor. Paired adjacent lung recovered a median approximately 57 of the top 100 tumor clones. Sequencing, confined to only one tumor region, leaves heterogeneity possible. Higher T cell density in the blood was associated with longer overall survival, whereas higher adjacent-lung clonality associated with shorter survival.

TCRdb's copy holds only in-frame clones and misses some; the assay was immunoSEQ multiplex PCR. The profile shows some 51,000 clones, about nine tenths of them singletons. Germline V gene sequence: CDR1 PRHDT, CDR2 FYEKMQ (reference sequence). The CDR3 has 14 amino acids. V was cut by 6 bases and J by 0 bases, with 8 bases left in between. To note about this clone: Its target is unknown.

The origin of this receptor is a woman between 35 and 75 years old with stage I lung adenocarcinoma. Sample: peripheral blood, taken before any cancer treatment. J is TRBJ2-2 and V is TRBV13; D is ambiguous. The CDR3 bases are TGTGCCAGCAGGGGGTTTCCGAACACCGGGGAGCTGTTTTTT. As protein: CASRGFPNTGELFF. The whole variable domain, remainder taken from reference TRBV13 and TRBJ2-2, is AAGVIQSPRHLIKEKRETATLKCYPIPRHDTVYWYQQGPGQDPQFLISFYEKMQSDKGSIPDRFSAQQFSDYHSELNMSSLELGDSALYFCASRGFPNTGELFFGEGSRLTVL.